This TCR beta chain is drawn from a study of early T cells in non-severe SARS-CoV-2 infection. As for the study in general: Chains were not paired, and sequencing was done on bulk RNA from unsorted whole blood.

There are many counts of this clonotype. Unique molecular identifiers (one per individual cDNA molecule) were attached. TCRdb reanalysed the 5' RACE reads using MiXCR and keeps one entry per CDR3 protein. The profile covers 60,000 to 90,000 distinct CDR3 sequences, with roughly 9.6% appearing a single time and 4.5% to 5% taken by the ten largest. The germline V gene encodes CDR1 SQVTM and CDR2 ANQGSEA. Deletions cut 7 bases from V and 4 bases from J, with 20 bases between. The CDR3 consists of 14 residues. This TCR was sampled from an adult who was a healthcare worker with PCR-confirmed SARS-CoV-2 infection or an uninfected control (not recorded which). This chain uses TRBV29-1 with TRBJ2-7; D may match TRBD1 or TRBD2 (7 bases each). The sequenced material came from whole blood. The CDR3 DNA reads TGCAGCGCCCGGAGGGGCAGGGGGGGATACGAGCAGTACTTC. Its protein product is CSARRGRGGYEQYF.